A single sample is the source of the 26 T cell receptor beta chains below, sequenced in a study of a mutant IDH1 vaccine in newly diagnosed glioma (dated by TCRdb to about 2021). What the time point label conveys for this sample: week 11, during vaccination. A 20-mer mutant IDH1 peptide at 300 micrograms in Montanide made up each vaccine dose, which was injected subcutaneously together with topical imiquimod. These TCRs' antigens remain unknown. To prepare the library, the immunoSEQ multiplex PCR assay was applied. In its TCRdb copy, this immuneACCESS table keeps in-frame sequences only and misses some clones. Where compared with another copy, unresolved V genes explain less than half of these, and the others have no known cause. Across this sample there are about 25,000 clones, with around 73% seen only once. The leading ten clones occupy about 9.4% of the sample. Sample: PBMCs, taken from a glioma patient whose treatment included an IDH1 peptide vaccine. All receptors come from a woman aged 18-29 years with glioma.

J is TRBJ2-5 and V is TRBV7-9; perhaps TRBD2 as D (5 bases). In germline, CDR1 is SEHNR, CDR2 FQNEAQ (reference sequence). The CDR3 extends over 14 amino acids. Trimming shortened V by 3 bases and J by 0 bases, and 8 bases separated the two germline ends. Here the CDR3 DNA reads TGTGCCAGCAGCTTTGCGCGGGACCAAGAGACCCAGTACTTC. Its translation: CASSFARDQETQYF.

The rearrangement links TRBV19 to TRBJ2-7, with D possibly matching TRBD1 (5 bases). The V gene's germline CDR1 is LNHDA and CDR2 SQIVND (reference sequence). Trimming pared 6 bases from V and 0 bases from J, leaving 9 bases between. This CDR3 has 13 residues. The CDR3 protein is CASSVQVSYEQYF. The CDR3 region has the DNA TGTGCCAGTAGCGTACAGGTCTCCTACGAGCAGTACTTC.

The J gene is TRBJ2-1, the V gene TRBV6-5; D perhaps matches TRBD2 (5 bases). The length of the CDR3 is 15 residues. Germline-derived CDR1 and CDR2 are MNHEY and SVGAGI. Trimming stripped 2 bases from V and 2 bases from J, with 10 bases between. The CDR3 is CASSYEGSAYNEQFF. Here the CDR3 DNA reads TGTGCCAGCAGTTACGAGGGCAGTGCCTACAATGAGCAGTTCTTC.

V usage is TRBV29-1 and J usage is TRBJ2-6, with D unresolved. Trimming pared 6 bases from V and 4 bases from J, leaving 13 bases between. CDR3 length: 14 residues. Per germline, CDR1 SQVTM and CDR2 ANQGSEA. The CDR3 sequence is CSVTTEAGANVLTF. DNA of the CDR3: TGCAGCGTAACCACCGAGGCGGGGGCCAACGTCCTGACTTTC.

The gene calls are TRBV6-1 and TRBJ2-1; 10 bases agree with TRBD2. Looked up from germline, CDR1 is MNHNS and CDR2 is SASEGT. The V gene end was trimmed by 2 bases and the J gene end by 4 bases; junction bases not matched to a gene: 5. The CDR3 has 16 amino acids. The CDR3: CASSELASGGYNEQFF. The CDR3 DNA is TGTGCCAGCAGTGAATTGGCTAGCGGGGGTTACAATGAGCAGTTCTTC.

This sequence joins TRBV2 and TRBJ2-2; D uncertain. Looked up from germline, CDR1 is SNHLY and CDR2 is FYNNEI. The V end was cut by 0 bases, the J end by 5 bases, with 7 bases between. CDR3 size: 14 residues. CDR3 residues: CASSEAGWTGELFF. For the CDR3, the DNA is TGTGCCAGCAGTGAAGCAGGGTGGACCGGGGAGCTGTTTTTT.

V gene TRBV14 combines with J gene TRBJ2-2, with 10 bases that match TRBD2. CDR3 length: 17 amino acids. Germline CDR1 reads SGHDN; CDR2 reads FVKESK. The junction had 5 bases not matched to a gene; V was cut back by 1 base and J by 3 bases. CDR3 coding DNA: TGTGCCAGCAGCCAAGCTAGCGGGAGTTCTTACACCGGGGAGCTGTTTTTT. Translated, it gives CASSQASGSSYTGELFF.

The genes are TRBV27 and TRBJ1-1; D is possibly TRBD1 (6 bases). The V end lost 4 bases, the J end lost 4 bases, and 13 bases lay between the germline ends. This CDR3 region has 14 residues. Germline CDR1 and CDR2: MNHEY and SMNVEV (reference sequence). The CDR3 sequence: CASSSQTGGTEAFF. DNA for the CDR3: TGTGCCAGCAGTTCTCAGACAGGCGGCACTGAAGCTTTCTTT.

The rearrangement links TRBV6-6 to TRBJ1-1; D uncertain. The CDR3 is made up of 11 amino acids. Trimming shortened V by 8 bases and J by 2 bases, and 6 bases separated the two germline ends. The germline V gene encodes CDR1 MNHNY and CDR2 SVGAGI (reference sequence). The CDR3 loop reads CASWSNTEAFF. In DNA, the CDR3 is TGTGCCAGCTGGAGCAACACTGAAGCTTTCTTT.

This rearrangement joins TRBV27 to TRBJ1-6; 9 bases fit TRBD1. The CDR3 length is 15 residues. V shed 4 bases, J shed 11 bases, and the junction held 9 bases outside the gene matches. The V gene's germline CDR1 is MNHEY and CDR2 SMNVEV (reference sequence). The chain's CDR3 is CASSSRDRVGPPLHF. The CDR3 DNA reads TGTGCCAGCAGTTCCCGGGACAGGGTCGGGCCACCCCTCCACTTT.

The V gene is TRBV6-6, the J gene TRBJ2-2; unclear D gene. V lost 5 bases, J lost 6 bases, and 7 bases lay in between. This CDR3 has 12 residues. The germline V gene encodes CDR1 MNHNY and CDR2 SVGAGI (reference sequence). The CDR3 protein is CASSLSPGELFF. The CDR3 DNA is TGTGCCAGCAGTCTCAGCCCCGGGGAGCTGTTTTTT.

The chain couples TRBV7-6 to TRBJ1-1; D unresolved. The CDR3 is made up of 13 amino acids. Trimming left V 1 base short and J 1 base short, with 4 bases between. CDR1 is SGHVS, CDR2 FNYEAQ, per germline. CDR3 bases: TGTGCCAGCAGCTTAGTAGGGAACACTGAAGCTTTCTTT. As protein: CASSLVGNTEAFF.

This chain joins TRBV6-1 and TRBJ1-5; weak D call: TRBD1 (5 bases). Germline V gene lookup returns CDR1 MNHNS and CDR2 SASEGT. The CDR3 runs 15 residues. V lost 9 bases and J lost 3, with 18 bases in between. The CDR3 here is CASGDGPGFNQPQHF. In nucleotides, the CDR3 is TGTGCCAGTGGGGACGGGCCGGGATTCAATCAGCCCCAGCATTTT.

V and J are TRBV11-2 and TRBJ2-7, with D perhaps TRBD1 or TRBD2 (6 bases each). There are 18 residues in the CDR3. Germline assignment: CDR1 SGHAT and CDR2 FQNNGV. V was pared by 5 bases and J by 2 bases, with 25 bases between. Here the CDR3 DNA reads TGTGCCAGCAGCCACCGCCACCTGGAGGGACACGACACCTACGAGCAGTACTTC. Translation: CASSHRHLEGHDTYEQYF.

This clone was seen a few times. The chain uses TRBV6-5 and TRBJ1-4; the match to TRBD1 covers 9 bases. This CDR3 is 16 amino acids long. Unmatched junction bases numbered 5, after V lost 0 bases and J lost 6 bases. In germline, CDR1 is MNHEY, CDR2 SVGAGI. The CDR3 sequence is CASSYSLGQGDEKLFF. CDR3 DNA: TGTGCCAGCAGTTACTCTTTGGGACAGGGTGATGAAAAACTGTTTTTT.

The V call is TRBV10-3, the J call TRBJ2-1, with D possibly matching TRBD1 (7 bases). V dropped 3 bases and J dropped 8 bases, with 8 bases sitting between them. The CDR3 contains 12 residues. CDR1 is ENHRY, CDR2 SYGVKD, per germline. Here the CDR3 DNA reads TGTGCCATCAGTGACAGGGGGGATGAGCAGTTCTTC. Protein: CAISDRGDEQFF.

The chain employs TRBV29-1 and TRBJ1-3; D unclear. CDR1 SQVTM and CDR2 ANQGSEA come from the germline V gene. The V and J ends lost 6 bases and 0 bases respectively, with 9 bases between them. CDR3 size: 13 residues. This chain's CDR3 is CSVEDISGNTIYF. CDR3 nucleotides: TGCAGCGTCGAGGATATCTCTGGAAACACCATATATTTT.

The DNA of the CDR3 is TGTGCCAGCAGTTTAAGGGGACAGGGGGGCAATCAGCCCCAGCATTTT. Its translation is CASSLRGQGGNQPQHF. V usage is TRBV28 and J usage is TRBJ1-5, with 11 bases matching TRBD1. Germline lookup yields CDR1 MDHEN and CDR2 SYDVKM. The V gene end was trimmed by 2 bases and the J gene end by 2 bases; junction bases not matched to a gene: 2. This CDR3 comprises 16 residues.

The chain couples TRBV7-2 to TRBJ2-7; the match to TRBD1 covers 9 bases. The trim removed 1 base at V and 4 bases at J, leaving 5 bases unmatched. This CDR3 is built from 15 residues. Germline V gives CDR1 SGHTA, CDR2 FQGNSA. This CDR3 reads CASSLEGQGLYEQYF. For the CDR3, the DNA is TGTGCCAGCAGCTTAGAGGGACAGGGACTTTACGAGCAGTACTTC.

The chain's CDR3 is CAITPGLGGEQYF. The CDR3 bases are TGTGCCATCACCCCGGGGTTGGGTGGCGAGCAGTACTTC. The chain carries TRBV10-3 and TRBJ2-7; TRBD2 is a possible D gene (5 bases). V lost 7 bases and J 6 bases, leaving 16 bases between the germline ends. The length of the CDR3 is 13 residues. Germline V lookup: CDR1 ENHRY, CDR2 SYGVKD.

CDR3 DNA: TGCGCCAGCAGCCTAGAGAGGGATGGGGCCTACGAGCAGTACTTC. This sequence encodes CASSLERDGAYEQYF. The J gene is TRBJ2-7, the V gene TRBV4-1; perhaps TRBD2 as D (5 bases). This CDR3 is built from 15 residues. Germline CDR1 MGHRA, CDR2 YSYEKL. V dropped 4 bases and J dropped 2 bases, with 15 bases sitting between them.

This clone was seen only a few times. The rearrangement links TRBV4-1 to TRBJ1-1; possibly TRBD1 for D (5 bases). V dropped 4 bases and J dropped 8 bases, with 11 bases sitting between them. In germline, CDR1 is MGHRA, CDR2 YSYEKL. There are 12 residues in the CDR3. The CDR3 nucleotides are TGCGCCAGCAGCCGGCAAGGGGACGAAGCTTTCTTT. Amino acids: CASSRQGDEAFF.

This rearrangement joins TRBV27 to TRBJ2-1; no reliable D call. Germline assignment: CDR1 MNHEY and CDR2 SMNVEV (reference sequence). The V end was cut by 6 bases, the J end by 3 bases, with 3 bases between. The CDR3 has 11 residues. CDR3 sequence (DNA): TGTGCCAGCAGCCACTACAATGAGCAGTTCTTC. This translates into CASSHYNEQFF.

The chain has TRBV6-1 and TRBJ2-7; no firm D call. In germline, CDR1 is MNHNS, CDR2 SASEGT. V lost 6 bases to trimming and J lost 3 bases, with 9 bases between them. CDR3 size: 12 residues. The CDR3 bases are TGTGCCAGCAGCCGCGACGGCTACGAGCAGTACTTC. Translation gives CASSRDGYEQYF.

This clone was counted between two and nine times. The chain couples TRBV2 to TRBJ1-1, with D hard to call. V was shortened by 5 bases and J by 4 bases, with 14 bases between the two germline ends. Looked up from germline, CDR1 is SNHLY and CDR2 is FYNNEI. This CDR3 comprises 14 residues. The CDR3 nucleotides are TGTGCCAGCAGTCGGAAGGGATCGAGCACTGAAGCTTTCTTT. Its protein product is CASSRKGSSTEAFF.

This chain links TRBV28 with TRBJ2-3; the D is unclear. This CDR3 is 12 amino acids long. Per germline, CDR1 MDHEN and CDR2 SYDVKM. The V and J ends lost 5 bases and 4 bases respectively, with 7 bases between them. CDR3 sequence: CASSPLPDTQYF. The CDR3 nucleotides read TGTGCCAGCAGTCCCCTTCCAGATACGCAGTATTTT.